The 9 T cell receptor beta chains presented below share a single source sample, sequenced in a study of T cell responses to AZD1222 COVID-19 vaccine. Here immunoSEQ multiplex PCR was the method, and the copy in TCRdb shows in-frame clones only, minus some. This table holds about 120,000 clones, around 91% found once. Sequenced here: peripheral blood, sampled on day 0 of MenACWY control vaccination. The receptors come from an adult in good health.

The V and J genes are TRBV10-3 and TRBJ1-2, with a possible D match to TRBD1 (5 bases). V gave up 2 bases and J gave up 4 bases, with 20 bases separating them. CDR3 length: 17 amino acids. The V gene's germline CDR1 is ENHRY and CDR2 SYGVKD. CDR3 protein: CAISEGRVGPTGYGYTF. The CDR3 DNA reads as TGTGCCATCAGTGAGGGCAGGGTTGGGCCTACGGGCTATGGCTACACCTTC.

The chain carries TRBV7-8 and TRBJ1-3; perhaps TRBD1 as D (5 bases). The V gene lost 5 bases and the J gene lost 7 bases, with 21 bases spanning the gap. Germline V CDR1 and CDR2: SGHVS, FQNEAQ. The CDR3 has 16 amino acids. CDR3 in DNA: TGTGCCAGCAGCAGCCAAGGGGCCTCCTCGGGGAACACCATATATTTT. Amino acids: CASSSQGASSGNTIYF.

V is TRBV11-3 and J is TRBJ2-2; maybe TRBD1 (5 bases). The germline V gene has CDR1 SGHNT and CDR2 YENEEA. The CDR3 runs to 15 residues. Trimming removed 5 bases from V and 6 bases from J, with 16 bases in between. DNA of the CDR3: TGTGCCAGCAGCCAAAACCAGGGCAGGCCCGGGGAGCTGTTTTTT. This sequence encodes CASSQNQGRPGELFF.

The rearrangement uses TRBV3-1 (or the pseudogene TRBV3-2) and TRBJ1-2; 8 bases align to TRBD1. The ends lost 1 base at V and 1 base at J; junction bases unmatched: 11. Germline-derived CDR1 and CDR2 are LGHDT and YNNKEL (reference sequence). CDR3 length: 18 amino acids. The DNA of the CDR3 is TGTGCCAGCAGCCAAGGTAGCCGGACAGGGCACTTTAACTATGGCTACACCTTC. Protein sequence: CASSQGSRTGHFNYGYTF.

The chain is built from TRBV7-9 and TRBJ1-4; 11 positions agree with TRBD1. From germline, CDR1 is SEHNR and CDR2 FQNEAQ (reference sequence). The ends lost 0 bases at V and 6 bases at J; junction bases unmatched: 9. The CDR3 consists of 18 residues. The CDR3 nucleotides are TGTGCCAGCAGCTTAGCTGGCCGGACAGGGGGCGGGTATGAAAAACTGTTTTTT. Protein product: CASSLAGRTGGGYEKLFF.

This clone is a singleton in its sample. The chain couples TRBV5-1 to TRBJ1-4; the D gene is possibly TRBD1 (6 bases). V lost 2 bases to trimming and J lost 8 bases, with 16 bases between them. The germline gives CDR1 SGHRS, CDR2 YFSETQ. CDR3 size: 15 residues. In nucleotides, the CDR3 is TGCGCCAGCAGCTTTGACAAACCCGACAGGGAAAAACTGTTTTTT. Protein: CASSFDKPDREKLFF. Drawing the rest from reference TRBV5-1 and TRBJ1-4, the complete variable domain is KAGVTQTPRYLIKTRGQQVTLSCSPISGHRSVSWYQQTPGQGLQFLFEYFSETQRNKGNFPGRFSGRQFSNSRSEMNVSTLELGDSALYLCASSFDKPDREKLFFGSGTQLSVL.

This CDR3 is CASSVVRGTEAFF. CDR3 in DNA: TGTGCCAGCAGCGTAGTAAGGGGCACTGAAGCTTTCTTT. This sequence joins TRBV9 and TRBJ1-1; possibly TRBD1 for D (5 bases). V lost 0 bases and J lost 4, with 7 bases in between. Germline assignment: CDR1 SGDLS and CDR2 YYNGEE. CDR3 size: 13 residues.

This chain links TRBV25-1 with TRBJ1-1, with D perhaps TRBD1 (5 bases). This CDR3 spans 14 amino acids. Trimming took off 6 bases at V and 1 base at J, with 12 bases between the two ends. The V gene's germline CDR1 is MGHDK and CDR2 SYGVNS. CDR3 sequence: CASSSWGTNTEAFF. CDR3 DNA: TGTGCCAGCAGCTCTTGGGGGACGAACACTGAAGCTTTCTTT.

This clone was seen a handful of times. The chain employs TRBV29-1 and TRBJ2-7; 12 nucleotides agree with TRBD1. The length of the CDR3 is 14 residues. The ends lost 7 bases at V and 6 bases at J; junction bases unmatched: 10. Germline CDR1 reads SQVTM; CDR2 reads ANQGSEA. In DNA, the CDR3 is TGCAGCGCAACCCCGGGACAGGGGGCGTCCGAGCAGTACTTC. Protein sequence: CSATPGQGASEQYF.